A selection of T cell receptor beta chains follows, all from one sample in a study of CD8 T cells in Susac syndrome. TCRdb called the immunoSEQ multiplex PCR reads again in MiXCR, with one record for every CDR3 protein. Of 100,000 to 150,000 distinct CDR3 sequences listed, nearly 95% are singletons. Input material: CD4+ T cells from PBMCs. The source is a human donor in good health. The CDR3 runs from the conserved cysteine through the conserved F or W. D genes are given only for firm matches. The size entry is marked missing in some rows and otherwise reads once, few, many or a size class.

size	V	J	D	DNA	CDR3
.	TRBV28	TRBJ2-7	.	TGTGCCAGCGGGCTCGATGGGAGAGCCTCCTACGAGCAGTACTTC	CASGLDGRASYEQYF
.	TRBV5-1	TRBJ1-2	.	TGCGCCAGCAGCTTCGCAGGGGAAGGCTACACCTTC	CASSFAGEGYTF
.	TRBV20-1	TRBJ2-7	.	TGCAGTGCTAGAGACCAACAAACGGGGTCCTACGAGCAGTACTTC	CSARDQQTGSYEQYF
.	TRBV7-6	TRBJ2-3	TRBD2	TGTGCCAGCAGCTTACGACTAGCGGGTAGCACAGATACGCAGTATTTT	CASSLRLAGSTDTQYF
.	TRBV12-3/TRBV12-4	TRBJ2-1	TRBD2	TGTGCCAGCACGAAAAGCGGGACCCACAATGAGCAGTTCTTC	CASTKSGTHNEQFF
once	TRBV15	TRBJ1-1	TRBD1	TGTGCCACCAGCAGAGGTGGGACAGGGGACACTGAAGCTTTCTTT	CATSRGGTGDTEAFF
.	TRBV12-3/TRBV12-4	TRBJ2-3	TRBD2	TGTGCCAGCACCCTCGGACTAGCGGGCTGGGGAGATACGCAGTATTTT	CASTLGLAGWGDTQYF
.	TRBV5-1	TRBJ2-1	TRBD2	TGCGCCAGCAGCTTACGGGATAGCGGGAGGGTGAAAAATGAGCAGTTCTTC	CASSLRDSGRVKNEQFF
.	TRBV7-9	TRBJ2-7	.	TGTGCCAGCAGCTTGGGACGGTTTAACGAGCAGTACTTC	CASSLGRFNEQYF
.	TRBV7-2	TRBJ2-5	.	TGTGCCAGCAGCTTAACTTCGGTTATGGGGGAGACCCAGTACTTC	CASSLTSVMGETQYF
.	TRBV19	TRBJ1-5	TRBD1	TGTGCCAGTAAGTCCAGCAGGGGGGATCAGCCCCAGCATTTT	CASKSSRGDQPQHF
.	TRBV29-1	TRBJ2-1	.	TGCAGCGTCGGGGATTGGACTACCTACAATGAGCAGTTCTTC	CSVGDWTTYNEQFF
.	TRBV2	TRBJ2-5	TRBD1	TGTGCCAGCAGTGAAGAAGGGGGCGAGGCTGAGACCCAGTACTTC	CASSEEGGEAETQYF
.	TRBV23-1	TRBJ1-1	.	TGCGCCAGCAGTCAATCGCGGGGCTCGAACACTGAAGCTTTCTTT	CASSQSRGSNTEAFF
.	TRBV3-1	TRBJ2-1	TRBD2	TGTGCCAGCAGCCAAGGCGGGACTAGCGGGAGGGAGTTCTTC	CASSQGGTSGREFF
.	TRBV29-1	TRBJ1-1	.	TGCAGCGTTCGTGGACAGATGAACACTGAAGCTTTCTTT	CSVRGQMNTEAFF
.	TRBV7-7	TRBJ2-5	TRBD1	TGTGCTAGCAGTCCCGGGACAGGGAAAGAGACCCAGTACTTC	CASSPGTGKETQYF
.	TRBV3-1	TRBJ1-4	.	TGTGCCAGCAGCCGGGCAGCAGGGCTCACTAATGAAAAACTGTTTTTT	CASSRAAGLTNEKLFF
.	TRBV5-4	TRBJ2-3	.	TGTGCCAGCAGCCCCCCCAACTTCCGAAGCACAGATACGCAGTATTTT	CASSPPNFRSTDTQYF
.	TRBV7-9	TRBJ2-2	.	TGTGCCAGCAGTTTGGACCAGAATACCGGGGAGCTGTTTTTT	CASSLDQNTGELFF
.	TRBV15	TRBJ2-6	.	TGTGCCACCAGCAGAGGAGGACAGTCCGGGGCCAACGTCCTGACTTTC	CATSRGGQSGANVLTF
.	TRBV12-3/TRBV12-4	TRBJ2-6	.	TGTGCCAGCAGTTTACTGACGGGGTCTGGGGCCAACGTCCTGACTTTC	CASSLLTGSGANVLTF